This record looks at one T cell receptor beta chain sequence and its context. Its antigen remains unidentified. The CDR3 covers 14 residues. Germline CDR1 SGHTA, CDR2 FQGNSA. After removal of 5 bases from V and 2 bases from J, the junction contained 3 bases not matched to a gene. The data originate from a study of shared clonotypes between healthy human individuals. Whole-study context: Each donor contributed plates that comprised three CD4 naive, three CD4 memory, two CD8 naive and one CD8 memory. Study-level points and caveats: Exclusively blood specimens were collected; tissue repertoires likely differ. Lower generation probabilities were found for non-shared clonotypes than for those shared by all four donors.

Generated by immunoSEQ multiplex PCR, the TCRdb table keeps only in-frame clones and is missing some. The repertoire has roughly 2.6 million clones, roughly nine tenths of them found once; the top ten carry over 0.12%. The authors divided CD4+ cells into CD45RA+ naive and CD45RA-negative memory subsets. The source of this sequence is a man aged 18 to 29 in good health. This rearrangement joins TRBV7-2 to TRBJ2-7, with TRBD1 matching 10 bases. The sample comprised naive CD4+ T cells sorted from blood. Subset: CD45RA+ positively selected. The CDR3 nucleotides are TGTGCCAGCAGCAAGGGACAGGGGACCTACGAGCAGTACTTC. Its protein is CASSKGQGTYEQYF.